Below, 8 T cell receptor beta chains from the same sample are listed, as sequenced in a study of shared clonotypes between healthy human individuals (dated by TCRdb to the early 2020s). Receptors were amplified or captured by the immunoSEQ multiplex PCR assay. The table was pulled from immuneACCESS by TCRdb, which kept in-frame rearrangements only. Such tables lose some clones; where checked, under half of the loss comes from unresolved V genes, and the rest has no known cause. Here the sample has 450,000 to 700,000 clones; roughly 95% occur a single time. Jointly, the top ten make up 0.11% of the sample. CD8 naive samples consisted of CD45RO-negative cells that were positively selected for CCR7, yielding a CD45RA+CCR7+ population without TemRA cells. Input material: naive CD8+ T cells sorted from blood. What the cell subset or site label conveys for this sample: CD45RA+CCR7+. These receptors all stem from a woman aged 25 to 39 in good health.

The chain is built from TRBV11-2 and TRBJ2-1, with D uncertain. Trimming pared 3 bases from V and 6 bases from J, leaving 0 bases between. The germline gives CDR1 SGHAT, CDR2 FQNNGV. The CDR3 is made up of 10 amino acids. CDR3 protein: CASSFNEQFF. In DNA, the CDR3 is TGTGCCAGCAGCTTCAATGAGCAGTTCTTC.

This chain connects TRBV28 to TRBJ2-2, with D possibly TRBD2 on 5 matching bases. This CDR3 comprises 16 residues. CDR1 and CDR2 from the germline V gene are MDHEN and SYDVKM. Trimming removed 7 bases at V and 3 bases at J, with 18 bases between. As DNA, the CDR3 is TGTGCCAGCACCCAGGCGGGCAGGCCCTACACCGGGGAGCTGTTTTTT. Translating it yields CASTQAGRPYTGELFF.

The chain uses TRBV7-8 and TRBJ2-7; D unclear. V lost 3 bases, J lost 2 bases, and 5 bases lay in between. Germline-derived CDR1 and CDR2 are SGHVS and FQNEAQ. The CDR3 has 12 residues. The CDR3 loop is CASSFRTYEQYF. CDR3 DNA: TGTGCCAGCAGCTTCCGAACCTACGAGCAGTACTTC.

The chain combines TRBV5-4 with TRBJ1-5; D gene unclear. The length of the CDR3 is 14 residues. The germline gives CDR1 SGHNT, CDR2 YYREEE (reference sequence). Trimming took 2 bases from V and 2 from J, leaving 8 bases between them. Here the CDR3 reads CASSFDGGNQPQHF. The CDR3 DNA is TGTGCCAGCAGCTTCGACGGGGGCAATCAGCCCCAGCATTTT.

This chain links TRBV28 with TRBJ2-3; 7 bases match TRBD2. CDR3 length: 14 amino acids. Germline trimming cut 2 bases from V and 4 bases from J; bases unmatched to any gene: 3. The germline gives CDR1 MDHEN, CDR2 SYDVKM. The CDR3 is CASSLAGEADTQYF. CDR3 bases: TGTGCCAGCAGTTTAGCGGGAGAGGCAGATACGCAGTATTTT.

This clone showed up just once. The CDR3 loop reads CASRWGDTQYF. In nucleotides, the CDR3 is TGCGCCAGCAGGTGGGGAGATACGCAGTATTTT. The genes are TRBV4-1 and TRBJ2-3; D is unresolved. The CDR3 contains 11 residues. Germline V lookup: CDR1 MGHRA, CDR2 YSYEKL. Trimming left V 6 bases short and J 5 bases short, with 6 bases between.

The rearrangement joins TRBV2 to TRBJ1-5, with D perhaps TRBD1 (6 bases). From germline, CDR1 is SNHLY and CDR2 FYNNEI. V was clipped by 7 bases and J by 6 bases, with 19 bases between them. The length of the CDR3 is 15 residues. Written as DNA, the CDR3 is TGTGCCAGCAACGAGGGACACACTAGCGGTCAGCCCCAGCATTTT. This sequence encodes CASNEGHTSGQPQHF.

The chain joins TRBV27 to TRBJ2-5, with 10 positions matching TRBD2. The length of the CDR3 is 16 residues. CDR1 is MNHEY and CDR2 is SMNVEV in the germline V gene (reference sequence). The J segment lost 5 bases and the V segment lost 2 bases, leaving 8 bases of the junction unmatched. CDR3 bases: TGTGCCAGCAGTTTAACTCTAGCGGGAGTTGAGGAGACCCAGTACTTC. Translated: CASSLTLAGVEETQYF.